The table lists the clone carrying this TCR gamma chain with many counts. A far larger clone differs by one base, so this is likely a read error. It is unclear where the CDR3 begins or ends on the DNA, so no DNA is shown, and the CDR3 is as TCRdb lists it. This record belongs to a study of γδ T cells in repeated Plasmodium falciparum infection. Gammadelta T cells were flow-sorted from PBMC into Vgamma9/Vdelta2+ and Vdelta2-negative populations for bulk analysis. TCRdb repeated clone calling on the multiplex PCR reads with CATT. The sample lists about 26,000 gamma-chain clones; under 3% were seen once. Germline lookup yields CDR1 VINAFY and CDR2 YDVSNSKD. The CDR3 length is 32 residues, termini included.

V gene TRGV5 was called; the J gene was not. Material: gamma-delta T cells from blood. This clonotype was sampled from a pool of human donors (malaria-infected and uninfected, not separated). The CDR3 loop reads CATWDRRRIIRNSLAVEQHWLSQVSIGRIQHF.